A selection of T cell receptor beta chains follows, all from one sample in a study of T-cell reconstitution after alpha-beta-depleted transplantation in children. A single record per CDR3 protein comes from TCRdb applying MiXCR to the PCR reads. The data contain some 240,000 distinct CDR3 sequences, over 9.5% of them seen just once; the ten biggest clones take up approximately 5%. This material consisted of PBMCs from the stem cell graft donor, taken from the stem cell graft. The source is a human donor who donated a stem cell graft to a child with SCID. The CDR3 runs from the conserved cysteine through the conserved F or W. The order of the fields is V gene, D gene, clone size, J gene, CDR3 DNA, CDR3 protein. D genes are given only for firm matches. Clone sizes are given selectively: once, few, many, or a class where the clone is expanded.

TRBV2	TRBD2	many	TRBJ2-3	TGTGCCAGCACCGGGCTAGCGGGGGTCACAGATACGCAGTATTTT	CASTGLAGVTDTQYF
TRBV12-3/TRBV12-4	NA	many	TRBJ1-5	TGTGCCAGCAAGGCCCCAGGGGATAATCAGCCCCAGCATTTT	CASKAPGDNQPQHF
TRBV5-1	NA	few	TRBJ1-2	TGCGCCAGCAGCTTGGTGACAGCTAACTATGGCTACACCTTC	CASSLVTANYGYTF
TRBV24-1	TRBD1	NA	TRBJ1-5	TGTGCCACCAGTGATTTGCATACCGACCGGGACAGGGGGCTTAGCAATCAGCCCCAGCATTTT	CATSDLHTDRDRGLSNQPQHF
TRBV2	NA	many	TRBJ1-1	TGTGCCAGCAGTGGACAGGTACACACTGAAGCTTTCTTT	CASSGQVHTEAFF
TRBV6-5	TRBD1	many	TRBJ1-2	TGTGCCAGCACCTTCTCGGGACAGGGTGGTGGCTACACCTTC	CASTFSGQGGGYTF
TRBV14	NA	many	TRBJ2-1	TGTGCCAGCAGCCAAGGGCGAACGGGGCGCCCGCTCTACAATGAGCAGTTCTTC	CASSQGRTGRPLYNEQFF
TRBV20-1	TRBD1	many	TRBJ1-5	TGCAGTGCTCTTGACGGACAGGGGATGGGTTATAGCAATCAGCCCCAGCATTTT	CSALDGQGMGYSNQPQHF
TRBV20-1	NA	NA	TRBJ2-2	TGCAGTGCTAGAGATGGGGCCACGCTGCCGAACACCGGGGAGCTGTTTTTT	CSARDGATLPNTGELFF
TRBV7-2	NA	many	TRBJ2-6	TGTGCCAGCAGCTTGCAGGGACCGTACTCTGGGGCCAACGTCCTGACTTTC	CASSLQGPYSGANVLTF
TRBV5-6	TRBD2	many	TRBJ2-7	TGTGCCAGCAGCCCGGGACTAGGGTCTTACGAGCAGTACTTC	CASSPGLGSYEQYF
TRBV5-1	NA	many	TRBJ2-1	TGCGCCAGCAGCCCCGGGCCGGTCAATGAGCAGTTCTTC	CASSPGPVNEQFF
TRBV7-3	NA	many	TRBJ2-6	TGTGCCAGCAGCACCTACAGGGCTCTGGGGGCCAACGTCCTGACTTTC	CASSTYRALGANVLTF
TRBV2	NA	many	TRBJ2-2	TGTGCCAGCAGTGAACGCCGGGGCCGGGTCGGGGAGCTGTTTTTT	CASSERRGRVGELFF
TRBV27	TRBD1	many	TRBJ1-4	TGTGCCAGCAGTTTCACCGGGACAGGGGGACTGGCGGCTAATGAAAAACTGTTTTTT	CASSFTGTGGLAANEKLFF
TRBV27	TRBD1	many	TRBJ1-6	TGTGCCAGCAGTTTATCGGGACAGGGGTTTAATTCACCCCTCCACTTT	CASSLSGQGFNSPLHF
TRBV5-1	NA	many	TRBJ2-1	TGCGCCAGCAGCTTCCTCCCGTACAATGAGCAGTTCTTC	CASSFLPYNEQFF
TRBV5-1	NA	many	TRBJ2-2	TGCGCCAGCAGCCTGGGACTCCCTGGCGGGGAGCTGTTTTTT	CASSLGLPGGELFF
TRBV29-1	NA	many	TRBJ2-2	TGCAGCGTTCTTGCGGTGAACACCGGGGAGCTGTTTTTT	CSVLAVNTGELFF
TRBV7-2	NA	many	TRBJ2-7	TGTGCCAGCGAGGAGTATTCACGACGAAGGAACGAGCAGTACTTC	CASEEYSRRRNEQYF
TRBV7-2	NA	many	TRBJ1-2	TGTGCCAGCAGCTTGGACGGACAAGACGACGTCGGCTACACCTTC	CASSLDGQDDVGYTF
TRBV5-1	TRBD1	many	TRBJ1-1	TGCGCCAGCAGCTGGCAGGACAGGGGGCATAGTGAAGCTTTCTTT	CASSWQDRGHSEAFF
TRBV15	NA	many	TRBJ2-1	TGTGCCACCAGTGGTATCAGGGGGGCAGGGCACAATGAGCAGTTCTTC	CATSGIRGAGHNEQFF
TRBV6-1	NA	many	TRBJ2-2	TGTGCCAGCAAGGGATCCCCGGGGGCCAACACCGGGGAGCTGTTTTTT	CASKGSPGANTGELFF
TRBV27	NA	many	TRBJ2-5	TGTGCCAGCAGTTATTCCCCAACTGGGTGGGAGACCCAGTACTTC	CASSYSPTGWETQYF
TRBV29-1	TRBD1	many	TRBJ1-2	TGCAGCGCTGCCGGGACAGGGGGTAGCTATGGCTACACCTTC	CSAAGTGGSYGYTF
TRBV10-3	NA	many	TRBJ1-5	TGTGCCATCAGGGAGGAACAGGGCCATCAGCCCCAGCATTTT	CAIREEQGHQPQHF